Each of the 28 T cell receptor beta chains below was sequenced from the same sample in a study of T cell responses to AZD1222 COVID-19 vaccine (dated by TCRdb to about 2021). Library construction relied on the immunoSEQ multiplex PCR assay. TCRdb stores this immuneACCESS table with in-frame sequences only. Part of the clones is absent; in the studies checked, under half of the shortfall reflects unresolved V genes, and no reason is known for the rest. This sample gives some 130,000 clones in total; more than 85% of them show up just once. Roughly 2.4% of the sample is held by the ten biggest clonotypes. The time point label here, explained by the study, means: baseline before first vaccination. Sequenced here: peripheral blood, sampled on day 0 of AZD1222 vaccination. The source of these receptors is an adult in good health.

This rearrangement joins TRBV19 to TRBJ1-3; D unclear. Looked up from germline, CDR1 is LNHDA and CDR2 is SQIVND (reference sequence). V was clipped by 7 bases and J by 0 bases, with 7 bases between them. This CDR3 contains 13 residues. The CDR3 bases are TGTGCCAGTACCGTTACCTCTGGAAACACCATATATTTT. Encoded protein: CASTVTSGNTIYF.

This CDR3 is CASLKSGGNTEAFF. Written as DNA, the CDR3 is TGTGCCAGCCTCAAATCAGGCGGGAACACTGAAGCTTTCTTT. This sequence joins TRBV28 and TRBJ1-1, with no clear D. The germline V gene has CDR1 MDHEN and CDR2 SYDVKM. V lost 8 bases to trimming and J lost 1 base, with 14 bases between them. The CDR3 sequence is 14 residues long.

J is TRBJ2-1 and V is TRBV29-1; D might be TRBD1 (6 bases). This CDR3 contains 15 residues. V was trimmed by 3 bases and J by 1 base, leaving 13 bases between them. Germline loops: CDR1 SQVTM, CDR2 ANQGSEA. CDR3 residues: CSVEGARASYNEQFF. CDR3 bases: TGCAGCGTTGAGGGGGCGAGGGCTTCCTACAATGAGCAGTTCTTC.

The CDR3 nucleotides are TGTGCCAGCAGTTCAAGGGGCCCCTACGAGCAGTACTTC. Translating it yields CASSSRGPYEQYF. This chain uses TRBV28 with TRBJ2-7; perhaps TRBD1 as D (5 bases). Trimming removed 4 bases at V and 2 bases at J, with 9 bases between. The CDR3 extends over 13 amino acids. Germline V gene lookup returns CDR1 MDHEN and CDR2 SYDVKM.

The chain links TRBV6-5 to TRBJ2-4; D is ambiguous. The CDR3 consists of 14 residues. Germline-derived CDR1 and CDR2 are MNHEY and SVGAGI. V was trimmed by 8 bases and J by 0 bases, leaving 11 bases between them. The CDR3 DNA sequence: TGTGCCAGCTCGAGACATGTAGCCAAAAACATTCAGTACTTC. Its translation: CASSRHVAKNIQYF.

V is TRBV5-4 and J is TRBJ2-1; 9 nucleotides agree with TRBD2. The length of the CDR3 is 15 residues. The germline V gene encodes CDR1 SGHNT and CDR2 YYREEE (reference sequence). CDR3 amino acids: CATKGAGGPVNEQFF. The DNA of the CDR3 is TGTGCAACAAAGGGGGCGGGAGGGCCGGTCAATGAGCAGTTCTTC.

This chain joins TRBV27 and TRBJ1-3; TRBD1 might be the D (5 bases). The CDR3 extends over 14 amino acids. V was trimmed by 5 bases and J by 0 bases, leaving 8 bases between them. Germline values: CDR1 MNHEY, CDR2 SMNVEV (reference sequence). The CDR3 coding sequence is TGTGCCAGCAGTATGACAGTCTCTGGAAACACCATATATTTT. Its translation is CASSMTVSGNTIYF.

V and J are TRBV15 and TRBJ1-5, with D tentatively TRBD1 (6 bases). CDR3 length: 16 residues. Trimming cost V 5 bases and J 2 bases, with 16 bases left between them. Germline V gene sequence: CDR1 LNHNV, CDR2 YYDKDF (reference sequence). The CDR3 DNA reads TGTGCCACCAGCCGAGCGGGGGGGCAAGGCAATCAGCCCCAGCATTTT. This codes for CATSRAGGQGNQPQHF.

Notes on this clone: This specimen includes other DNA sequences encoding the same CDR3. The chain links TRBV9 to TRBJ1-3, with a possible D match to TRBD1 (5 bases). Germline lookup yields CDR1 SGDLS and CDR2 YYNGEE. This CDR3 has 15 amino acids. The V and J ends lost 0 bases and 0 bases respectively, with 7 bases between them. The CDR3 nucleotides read TGTGCCAGCAGCGTAGGACAGAGCTCTGGAAACACCATATATTTT. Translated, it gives CASSVGQSSGNTIYF.

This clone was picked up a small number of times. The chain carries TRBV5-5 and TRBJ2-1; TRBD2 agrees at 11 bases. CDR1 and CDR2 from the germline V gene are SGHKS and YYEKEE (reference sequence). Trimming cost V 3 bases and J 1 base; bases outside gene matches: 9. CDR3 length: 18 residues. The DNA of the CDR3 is TGTGCCAGCAGCTCCCTGCCCCTAGCGGGAGGTTCCTACAATGAGCAGTTCTTC. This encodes CASSSLPLAGGSYNEQFF. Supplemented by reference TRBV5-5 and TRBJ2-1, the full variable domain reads DAGVTQSPTHLIKTRGQQVTLRCSPISGHKSVSWYQQVLGQGPQFIFQYYEKEERGRGNFPDRFSARQFPNYSSELNVNALLLGDSALYLCASSSLPLAGGSYNEQFFGPGTRLTVL.

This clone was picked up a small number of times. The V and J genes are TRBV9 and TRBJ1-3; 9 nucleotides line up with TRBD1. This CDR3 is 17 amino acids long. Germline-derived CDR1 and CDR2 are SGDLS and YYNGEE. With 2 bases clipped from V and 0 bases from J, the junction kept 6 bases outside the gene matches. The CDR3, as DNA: TGTGCCAGCAGCGTCCGGGACAGGGTCCCCTCTGGAAACACCATATATTTT. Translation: CASSVRDRVPSGNTIYF.

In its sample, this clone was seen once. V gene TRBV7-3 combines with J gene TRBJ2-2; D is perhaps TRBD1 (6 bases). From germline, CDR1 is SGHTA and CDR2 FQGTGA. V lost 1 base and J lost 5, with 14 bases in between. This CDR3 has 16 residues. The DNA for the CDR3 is TGTGCCAGCAGCTTAAACAGGGAAGGGGGTACCGGGGAGCTGTTTTTT. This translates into CASSLNREGGTGELFF.

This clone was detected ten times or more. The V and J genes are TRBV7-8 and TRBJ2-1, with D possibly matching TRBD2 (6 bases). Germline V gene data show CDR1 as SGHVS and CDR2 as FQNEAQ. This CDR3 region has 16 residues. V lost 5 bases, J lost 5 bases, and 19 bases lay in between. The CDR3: CASSRWRAGYNNEQFF. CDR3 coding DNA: TGTGCCAGCAGCCGTTGGAGGGCTGGATACAACAATGAGCAGTTCTTC.

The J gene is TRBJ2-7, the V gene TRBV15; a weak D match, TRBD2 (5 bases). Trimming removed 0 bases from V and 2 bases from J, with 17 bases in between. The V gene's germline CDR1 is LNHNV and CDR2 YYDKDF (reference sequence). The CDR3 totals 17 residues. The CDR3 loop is CATSRDLSTGSPYEQYF. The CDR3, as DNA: TGTGCCACCAGCAGAGATTTATCGACGGGGTCCCCCTACGAGCAGTACTTC.

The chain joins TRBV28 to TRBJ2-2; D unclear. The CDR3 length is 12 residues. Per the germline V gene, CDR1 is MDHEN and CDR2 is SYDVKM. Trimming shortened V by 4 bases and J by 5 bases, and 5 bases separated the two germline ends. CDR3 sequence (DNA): TGTGCCAGCAGTTCCCAAACCGGGGAGCTGTTTTTT. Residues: CASSSQTGELFF.

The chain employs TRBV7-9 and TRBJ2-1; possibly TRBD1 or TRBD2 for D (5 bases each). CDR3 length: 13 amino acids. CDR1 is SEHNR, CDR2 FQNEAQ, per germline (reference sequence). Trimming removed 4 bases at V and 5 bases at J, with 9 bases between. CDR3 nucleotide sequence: TGTGCCAGCAGCTGGCAGGGACACAATGAGCAGTTCTTC. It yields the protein CASSWQGHNEQFF.

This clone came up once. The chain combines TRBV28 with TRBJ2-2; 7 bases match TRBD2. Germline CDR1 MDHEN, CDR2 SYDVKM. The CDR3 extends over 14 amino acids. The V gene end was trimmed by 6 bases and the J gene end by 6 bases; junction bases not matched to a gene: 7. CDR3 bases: TGTGCCAGCAGCAATATGGGGAGGGCCGGGGAGCTGTTTTTT. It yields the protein CASSNMGRAGELFF. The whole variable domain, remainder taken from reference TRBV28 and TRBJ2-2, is DVKVTQSSRYLVKRTGEKVFLECVQDMDHENMFWYRQDPGLGLRLIYFSYDVKMKEKGDIPEGYSVSREKKERFSLILESASTNQTSMYLCASSNMGRAGELFFGEGSRLTVL.

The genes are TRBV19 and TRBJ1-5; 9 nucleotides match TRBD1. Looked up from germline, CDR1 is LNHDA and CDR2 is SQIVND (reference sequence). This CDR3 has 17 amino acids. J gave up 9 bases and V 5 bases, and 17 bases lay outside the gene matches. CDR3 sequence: CASSLPEGQGFPTPQHF. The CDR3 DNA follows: TGTGCCAGTAGTCTCCCGGAAGGACAGGGGTTCCCTACGCCCCAGCATTTT.

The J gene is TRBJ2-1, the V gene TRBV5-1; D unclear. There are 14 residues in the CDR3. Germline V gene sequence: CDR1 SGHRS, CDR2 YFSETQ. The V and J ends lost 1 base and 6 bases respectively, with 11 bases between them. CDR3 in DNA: TGCGCCAGCAGCTTGAGTGGCGCTAGCAATGAGCAGTTCTTC. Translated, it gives CASSLSGASNEQFF.

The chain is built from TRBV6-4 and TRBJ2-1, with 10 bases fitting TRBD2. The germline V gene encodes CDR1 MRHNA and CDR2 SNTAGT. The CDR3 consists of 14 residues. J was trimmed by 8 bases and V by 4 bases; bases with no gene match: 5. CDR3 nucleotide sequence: TGTGCCAGCAGTGCAGAGACTAGCGGGCATGAGCAGTTCTTC. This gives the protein CASSAETSGHEQFF.

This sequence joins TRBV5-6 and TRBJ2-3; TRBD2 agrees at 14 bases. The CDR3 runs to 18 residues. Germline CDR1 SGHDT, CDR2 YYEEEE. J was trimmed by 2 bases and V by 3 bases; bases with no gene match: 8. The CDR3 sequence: CASSSATSGRAYTDTQYF. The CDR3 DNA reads TGTGCCAGCAGCTCCGCGACTAGCGGGAGGGCCTACACAGATACGCAGTATTTT.

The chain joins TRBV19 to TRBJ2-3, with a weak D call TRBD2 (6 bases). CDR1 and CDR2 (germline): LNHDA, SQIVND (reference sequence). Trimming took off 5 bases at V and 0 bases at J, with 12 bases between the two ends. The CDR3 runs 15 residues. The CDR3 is CASSDFGTSTDTQYF. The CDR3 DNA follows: TGTGCCAGTAGTGACTTCGGGACTAGCACAGATACGCAGTATTTT.

The CDR3 region is CASSTGFHSGANVLTF. The DNA of the CDR3 is TGTGCCAGCAGCACGGGCTTCCACTCTGGGGCCAACGTCCTGACTTTC. The chain employs TRBV5-4 and TRBJ2-6; D gene ambiguous. The CDR3 consists of 16 residues. Per the germline V gene, CDR1 is SGHNT and CDR2 is YYREEE (reference sequence). The V end lost 4 bases, the J end lost 0 bases, and 11 bases lay between the germline ends.

The CDR3 is CAITPSASGTYEQYF. The CDR3, as DNA: TGTGCCATCACTCCATCGGCTAGCGGTACCTACGAGCAGTACTTC. The gene calls are TRBV10-3 and TRBJ2-7; 7 nucleotides match TRBD2. V dropped 7 bases and J dropped 2; count of bases not matched to a gene: 11. Per germline, CDR1 ENHRY and CDR2 SYGVKD. The CDR3 runs 15 residues.

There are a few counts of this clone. The CDR3 loop reads CASTREAANEQFF. DNA of the CDR3: TGTGCCAGCACTCGGGAGGCGGCGAATGAGCAGTTCTTC. J is TRBJ2-1 and V is TRBV6-5; 7 bases line up with TRBD2. CDR3 size: 13 residues. The V and J ends lost 7 bases and 7 bases, in that order; junction bases with no gene match: 7. Germline loops: CDR1 MNHEY, CDR2 SVGAGI.

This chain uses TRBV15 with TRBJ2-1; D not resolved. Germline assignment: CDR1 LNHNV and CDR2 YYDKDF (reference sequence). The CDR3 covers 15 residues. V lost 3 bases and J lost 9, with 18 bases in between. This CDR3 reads CATSRERATTGEQFF. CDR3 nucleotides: TGTGCCACCAGCAGGGAACGGGCCACAACGGGTGAGCAGTTCTTC.

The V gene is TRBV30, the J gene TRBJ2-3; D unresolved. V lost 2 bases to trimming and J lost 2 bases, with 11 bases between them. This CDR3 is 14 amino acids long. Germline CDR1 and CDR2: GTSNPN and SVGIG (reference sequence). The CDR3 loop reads CAWSRLINTDTQYF. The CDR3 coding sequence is TGTGCCTGGAGTCGACTCATTAACACAGATACGCAGTATTTT.

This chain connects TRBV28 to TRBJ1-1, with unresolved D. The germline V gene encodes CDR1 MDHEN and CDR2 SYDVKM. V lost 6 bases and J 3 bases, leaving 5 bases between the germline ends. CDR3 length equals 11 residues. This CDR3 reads CASRQDTEAFF. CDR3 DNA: TGTGCCAGCAGGCAAGACACTGAAGCTTTCTTT.